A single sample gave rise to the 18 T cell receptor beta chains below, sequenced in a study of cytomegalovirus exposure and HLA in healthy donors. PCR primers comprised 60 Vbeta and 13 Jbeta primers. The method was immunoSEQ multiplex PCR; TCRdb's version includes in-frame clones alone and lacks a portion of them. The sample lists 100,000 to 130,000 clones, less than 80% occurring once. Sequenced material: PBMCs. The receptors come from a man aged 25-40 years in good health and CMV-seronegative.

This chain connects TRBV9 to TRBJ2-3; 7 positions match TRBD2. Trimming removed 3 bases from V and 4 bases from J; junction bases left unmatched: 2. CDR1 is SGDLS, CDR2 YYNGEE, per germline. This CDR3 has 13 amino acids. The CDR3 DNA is TGTGCCAGCAGCGGGACTAGGGCAGATACGCAGTATTTT. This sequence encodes CASSGTRADTQYF.

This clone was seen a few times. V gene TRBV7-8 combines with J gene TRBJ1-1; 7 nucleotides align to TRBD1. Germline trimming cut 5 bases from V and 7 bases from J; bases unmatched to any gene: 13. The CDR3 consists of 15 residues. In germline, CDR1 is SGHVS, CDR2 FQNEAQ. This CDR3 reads CASSAAGGSGGEAFF. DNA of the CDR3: TGTGCCAGCAGCGCAGCAGGGGGGAGCGGTGGTGAAGCTTTCTTT.

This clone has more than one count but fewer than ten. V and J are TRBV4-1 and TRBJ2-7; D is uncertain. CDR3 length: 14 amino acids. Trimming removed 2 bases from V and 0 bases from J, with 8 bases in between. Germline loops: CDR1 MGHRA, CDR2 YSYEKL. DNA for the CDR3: TGCGCCAGCAGCCAATTAGAGTCCTCCTACGAGCAGTACTTC. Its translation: CASSQLESSYEQYF.

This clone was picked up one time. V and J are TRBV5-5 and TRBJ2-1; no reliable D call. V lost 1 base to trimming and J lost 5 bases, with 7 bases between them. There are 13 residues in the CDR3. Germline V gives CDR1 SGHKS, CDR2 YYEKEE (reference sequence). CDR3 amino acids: CASSLNRNNEQFF. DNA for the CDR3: TGTGCCAGCAGCTTGAACAGAAACAATGAGCAGTTCTTC.

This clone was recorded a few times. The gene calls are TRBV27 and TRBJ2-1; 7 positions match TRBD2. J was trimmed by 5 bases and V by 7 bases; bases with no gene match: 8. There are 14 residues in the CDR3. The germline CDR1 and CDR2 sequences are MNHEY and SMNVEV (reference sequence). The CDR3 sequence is CASKGLAVHNEQFF. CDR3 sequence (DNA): TGTGCCAGCAAGGGGCTAGCGGTCCACAATGAGCAGTTCTTC.

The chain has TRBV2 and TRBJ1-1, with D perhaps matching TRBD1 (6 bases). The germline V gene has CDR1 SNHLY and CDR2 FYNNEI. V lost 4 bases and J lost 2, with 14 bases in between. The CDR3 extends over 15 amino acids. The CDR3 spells CASSAQGRVNTEAFF. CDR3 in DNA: TGTGCCAGCAGTGCCCAGGGGAGGGTTAACACTGAAGCTTTCTTT.

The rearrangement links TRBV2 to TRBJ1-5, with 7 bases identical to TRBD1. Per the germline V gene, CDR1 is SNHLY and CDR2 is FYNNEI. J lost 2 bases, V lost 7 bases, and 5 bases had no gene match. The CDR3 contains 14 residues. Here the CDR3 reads CASTDGQGNQPQHF. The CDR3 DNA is TGTGCCAGCACTGACGGACAGGGCAATCAGCCCCAGCATTTT.

DNA for the CDR3: TGTGCCAGCAGTGAGGGTGGACAGGGGGAGGGCTACACCTTC. Its translation is CASSEGGQGEGYTF. This chain connects TRBV2 to TRBJ1-2, with TRBD1 matching 10 bases. The germline V gene encodes CDR1 SNHLY and CDR2 FYNNEI. The CDR3 loop spans 14 amino acids. V dropped 3 bases and J dropped 8; count of bases not matched to a gene: 6.

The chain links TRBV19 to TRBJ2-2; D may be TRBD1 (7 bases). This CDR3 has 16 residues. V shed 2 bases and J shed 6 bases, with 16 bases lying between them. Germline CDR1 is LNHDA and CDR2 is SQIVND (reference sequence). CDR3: CASSITGAPGAGELFF. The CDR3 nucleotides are TGTGCCAGTAGTATAACAGGGGCTCCGGGGGCCGGGGAGCTGTTTTTT.

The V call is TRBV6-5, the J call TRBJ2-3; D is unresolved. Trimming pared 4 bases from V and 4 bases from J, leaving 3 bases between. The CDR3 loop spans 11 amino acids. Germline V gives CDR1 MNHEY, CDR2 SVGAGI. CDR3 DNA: TGTGCCAGCAGTTCGTCAGATACGCAGTATTTT. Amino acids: CASSSSDTQYF.

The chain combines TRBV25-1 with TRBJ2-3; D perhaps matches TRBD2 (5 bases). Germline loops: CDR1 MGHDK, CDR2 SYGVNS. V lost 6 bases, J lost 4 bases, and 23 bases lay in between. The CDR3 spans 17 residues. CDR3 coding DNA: TGTGCCAGCAGCCCGGGTCTCGTAATGGGAGTCCCAGATACGCAGTATTTT. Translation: CASSPGLVMGVPDTQYF. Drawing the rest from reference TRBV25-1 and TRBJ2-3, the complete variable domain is EADIYQTPRYLVIGTGKKITLECSQTMGHDKMYWYQQDPGMELHLIHYSYGVNSTEKGDLSSESTVSRIRTEHFPLTLESARPSHTSQYLCASSPGLVMGVPDTQYFGPGTRLTVL.

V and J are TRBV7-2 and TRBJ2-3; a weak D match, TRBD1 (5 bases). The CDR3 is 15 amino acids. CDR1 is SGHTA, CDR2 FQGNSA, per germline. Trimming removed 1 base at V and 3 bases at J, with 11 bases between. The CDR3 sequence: CASSLGGRPTDTQYF. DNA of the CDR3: TGTGCCAGCAGCTTAGGGGGCCGGCCGACAGATACGCAGTATTTT.

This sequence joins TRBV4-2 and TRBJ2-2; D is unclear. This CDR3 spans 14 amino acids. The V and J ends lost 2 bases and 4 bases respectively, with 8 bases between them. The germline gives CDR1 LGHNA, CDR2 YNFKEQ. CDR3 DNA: TGTGCCAGCAGCCAATTTGAGGCCACCGGGGAGCTGTTTTTT. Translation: CASSQFEATGELFF.

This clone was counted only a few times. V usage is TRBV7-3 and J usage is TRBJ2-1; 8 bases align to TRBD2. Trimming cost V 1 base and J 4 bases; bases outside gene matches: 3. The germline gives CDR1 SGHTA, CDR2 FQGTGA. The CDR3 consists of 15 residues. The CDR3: CASSLNSGVYNEQFF. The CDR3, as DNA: TGTGCCAGCAGCTTAAATAGCGGGGTATACAATGAGCAGTTCTTC. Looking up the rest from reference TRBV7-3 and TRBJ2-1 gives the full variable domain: GAGVSQTPSNKVTEKGKYVELRCDPISGHTALYWYRQSLGQGPEFLIYFQGTGAADDSGLPNDRFFAVRPEGSVSTLKIQRTERGDSAVYLCASSLNSGVYNEQFFGPGTRLTVL.

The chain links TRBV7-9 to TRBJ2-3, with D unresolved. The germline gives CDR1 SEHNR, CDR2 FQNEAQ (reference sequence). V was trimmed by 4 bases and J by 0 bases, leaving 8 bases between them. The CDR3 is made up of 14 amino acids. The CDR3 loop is CASSYVASTDTQYF. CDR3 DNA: TGTGCCAGCAGCTATGTAGCCAGCACAGATACGCAGTATTTT.

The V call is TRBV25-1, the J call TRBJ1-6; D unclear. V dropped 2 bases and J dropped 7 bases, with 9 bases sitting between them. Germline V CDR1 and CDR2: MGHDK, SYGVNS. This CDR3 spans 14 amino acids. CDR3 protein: CASSEPEGNSPLHF. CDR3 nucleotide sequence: TGTGCCAGCAGTGAACCCGAGGGCAATTCACCCCTCCACTTT. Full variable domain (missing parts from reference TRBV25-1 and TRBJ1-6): EADIYQTPRYLVIGTGKKITLECSQTMGHDKMYWYQQDPGMELHLIHYSYGVNSTEKGDLSSESTVSRIRTEHFPLTLESARPSHTSQYLCASSEPEGNSPLHFGNGTRLTVT.

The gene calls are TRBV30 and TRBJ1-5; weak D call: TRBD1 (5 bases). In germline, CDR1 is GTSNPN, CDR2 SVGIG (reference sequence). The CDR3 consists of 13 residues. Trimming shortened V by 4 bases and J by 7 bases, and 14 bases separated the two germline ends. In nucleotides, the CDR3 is TGTGCCTGGACCGCGGGAGGGGACCAGCCCCAGCATTTT. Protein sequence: CAWTAGGDQPQHF. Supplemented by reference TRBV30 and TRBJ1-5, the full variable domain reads SQTIHQWPATLVQPVGSPLSLECTVEGTSNPNLYWYRQAAGRGLQLLFYSVGIGQISSEVPQNLSASRPQDRQFILSSKKLLLSDSGFYLCAWTAGGDQPQHFGDGTRLSIL.

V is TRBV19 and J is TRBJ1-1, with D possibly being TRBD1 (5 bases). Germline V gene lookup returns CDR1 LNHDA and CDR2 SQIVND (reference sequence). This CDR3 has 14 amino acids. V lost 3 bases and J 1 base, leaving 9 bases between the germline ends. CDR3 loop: CASSIGQTNTEAFF. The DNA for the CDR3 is TGTGCCAGTAGTATTGGACAAACGAACACTGAAGCTTTCTTT.